A selection of T cell receptor beta chains follows, all from one sample in a study of blood T cells in healthy people across ages. TCRdb called the 5' RACE reads again in MiXCR, with one record for every CDR3 protein. The repertoire holds over 600,000 distinct CDR3 sequences, with more than 20% as singletons. Source material: blood. The receptor set was obtained from a man between 70 and 80 years old in good health. Both conserved end residues are part of each CDR3. A D gene is named only where the DNA matches it firmly. Only some rows state a clone size, as once, few, many or a class for expanded clones.

clone_size	v_call	d_call	cdr3_length	j_call	cdr3_nt	cdr3_aa
few	TRBV10-3	.	12	TRBJ2-1	TGTGCCATCGGGGGCGGAAACAATGAGCAGTTCTTC	CAIGGGNNEQFF
few	TRBV18	.	11	TRBJ2-7	TGTGCCAGCTCACCAGAATACGAGCAGTACTTC	CASSPEYEQYF
many	TRBV5-1	TRBD1	13	TRBJ2-7	TGTGCCAGCAGTTTGGGACAGGGAAACGAGCAGTACTTC	CASSLGQGNEQYF
.	TRBV6-5	.	13	TRBJ2-2	TGTGCCAGCAGTTTTGGTTTCGACGGGGAGCTGTTTTTT	CASSFGFDGELFF
few	TRBV11-2	.	13	TRBJ2-1	TGTGCCAGCAGCTTAGATCGCGAGGGTGAGCAGTTCTTC	CASSLDREGEQFF
few	TRBV13	.	14	TRBJ1-1	TGTGCCAGCAGCTTAGTACAGTCTAACACTGAAGCTTTCTTT	CASSLVQSNTEAFF
once	TRBV7-9	TRBD2	16	TRBJ2-1	TGTGCCAGCAGTATAGCGGGAGGGTTCTCCTACAATGAGCAGTTCTTC	CASSIAGGFSYNEQFF
few	TRBV5-1	.	15	TRBJ2-1	TGCGCCAGCAGCTTGAGTCCAGGGGTACAGAATGAGCAGTTCTTC	CASSLSPGVQNEQFF
few	TRBV6-1	.	15	TRBJ2-5	TGTGCCAGCAGTGATAGGGGGAGTTTGCAAGAGACCCAGTACTTC	CASSDRGSLQETQYF
.	TRBV12-3/TRBV12-4	.	14	TRBJ2-2	TGTGCCAGCCTGAGGACAGAGCTCACCGGGGAGCTGTTTTTT	CASLRTELTGELFF
.	TRBV7-8	.	17	TRBJ1-4	TGTGCCAGCAGGATCGGGACATGGTCTGCAACTAATGAAAAACTGTTTTTT	CASRIGTWSATNEKLFF
.	TRBV6-5	TRBD1	16	TRBJ2-3	TGTGCCAGCAGTTACTCGTGGACAGGCTTCACAGATACGCAGTATTTT	CASSYSWTGFTDTQYF
.	TRBV20-1	TRBD2	12	TRBJ2-1	TGCAGTGCAGTGACTAGCGGGACGTGGCAGTTCTTC	CSAVTSGTWQFF
.	TRBV20-1	.	11	TRBJ1-6	TGCAGTGCTAGCGATAATTCACCCCTCCACTTT	CSASDNSPLHF
few	TRBV7-2	.	14	TRBJ2-1	TGTGCCAGCAGCCCAGAGACAGCCTACAATGAGCAGTTCTTC	CASSPETAYNEQFF
few	TRBV5-1	.	15	TRBJ2-3	TGCGCCAGCAGCTTGCAAGGGGCAGGGGTTGATACGCAGTATTTT	CASSLQGAGVDTQYF
many	TRBV2	.	15	TRBJ1-5	TGTGCCAGCAGGGGGATTGCCCATAGCAATCAGCCCCAGCATTTT	CASRGIAHSNQPQHF
few	TRBV6-1	TRBD1	13	TRBJ1-4	TGTGCCAGCGGGGGACAGGGCGGCGAAAAACTGTTTTTT	CASGGQGGEKLFF
.	TRBV7-2	.	15	TRBJ2-5	TGTGCCAGTAGCACCCCACGAGGGATCCAAGAGACCCAGTACTTC	CASSTPRGIQETQYF
.	TRBV10-1	.	14	TRBJ2-1	TGCGCCAGCAGTGAGCAGGACATCCCCAATGAGCAGTTCTTC	CASSEQDIPNEQFF
.	TRBV6-5	.	14	TRBJ2-2	TGTGCCAGCAGTTACGGAGGGCGCACCGGGGAGCTGTTTTTT	CASSYGGRTGELFF
few	TRBV27	.	15	TRBJ2-3	TGTGCCAGCAGTTCCCCAGCGGGCCCCACAGATACGCAGTATTTT	CASSSPAGPTDTQYF
.	TRBV28	.	14	TRBJ2-7	TGTGCCAGCAGTTTATTTGACGGGCGGTACGAGCAGTACTTC	CASSLFDGRYEQYF
.	TRBV4-1	.	15	TRBJ2-7	TGCGCCAGCAGCCAAACGAGGGGTCGGTCCTACGAGCAGTACTTC	CASSQTRGRSYEQYF
.	TRBV9	.	15	TRBJ1-2	TGTGCCAGCAGCACCCGACCCGGGACGGAATATGGCTACACCTTC	CASSTRPGTEYGYTF
.	TRBV12-3/TRBV12-4	TRBD1	15	TRBJ2-2	TGTGCCAGCAGGCTCGACAGGGGGCATGTCGGGGAGCTGTTTTTT	CASRLDRGHVGELFF
few	TRBV6-6	TRBD1	16	TRBJ1-2	TGTGCCAGCAGTTACGAGAAACCGGGACAGGGGTATGGCTACACCTTC	CASSYEKPGQGYGYTF
.	TRBV29-1	.	14	TRBJ2-1	TGCAGCGTTGAGCGGGTAGGGCTTTACAATGAGCAGTTCTTC	CSVERVGLYNEQFF
.	TRBV20-1	.	14	TRBJ2-7	TGCAGTGCTAGGCGCAGGGACACCTCCTACGAGCAGTACTTC	CSARRRDTSYEQYF
.	TRBV6-6	.	13	TRBJ1-6	TGTGCCAGCAGACCACAGAATAATTCACCCCTCCACTTT	CASRPQNNSPLHF